The sequence of this T cell receptor beta chain was determined in a study of T cells in Graves' hyperthyroidism and ophthalmopathy. The germline V gene has CDR1 MNHEY and CDR2 SMNVEV (reference sequence). This CDR3 is built from 15 residues. The V and J ends lost 4 bases and 5 bases, in that order; junction bases with no gene match: 5. TCR beta CDR3 regions were amplified from RNA transcripts. The TCR CDR3 first-round RT-PCR relied on the HTBI primer set. In TCRdb, the multiplex PCR reads were re-called with MiXCR into one record per CDR3 protein. The sample records some 770,000 distinct CDR3 sequences, roughly 15% being singletons. This clonotype occurred a few times.

The sequence was collected from a man aged 18 to 35 with Graves' hyperthyroidism. This rearrangement joins TRBV27 to TRBJ2-2, with TRBD1 matching over 9 bases. The material sequenced was blood. The CDR3 bases are TGTGCCAGCAGTTCCCGGGACAGGGTAACCGGGGAGCTGTTTTTT. Protein product: CASSSRDRVTGELFF.